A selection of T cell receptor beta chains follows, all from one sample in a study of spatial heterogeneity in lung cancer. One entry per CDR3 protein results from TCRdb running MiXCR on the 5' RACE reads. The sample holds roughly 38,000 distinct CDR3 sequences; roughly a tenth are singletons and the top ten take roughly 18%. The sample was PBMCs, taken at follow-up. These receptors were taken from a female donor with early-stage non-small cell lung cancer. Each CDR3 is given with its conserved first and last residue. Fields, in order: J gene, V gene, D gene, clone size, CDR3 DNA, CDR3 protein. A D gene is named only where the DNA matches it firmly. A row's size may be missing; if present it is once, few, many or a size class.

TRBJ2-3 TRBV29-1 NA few TGCAGCGCCCGGAGGGACACGGCCCGTCCAGATACGCAGTATTTT CSARRDTARPDTQYF
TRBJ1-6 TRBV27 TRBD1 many TGTGCCAGCAGCCTACAGGGGAATAATTCACCCCTCCACTTT CASSLQGNNSPLHF
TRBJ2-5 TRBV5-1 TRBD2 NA TGCGCCAGCAGCTTGGCGTCTAGCGGGGGACCCACCCAAGAGACCCAGTACTTC CASSLASSGGPTQETQYF
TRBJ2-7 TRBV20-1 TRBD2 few TGCATTGTATTGAGACTAGCGGGGGACTACTACGAGCAGTACTTC CIVLRLAGDYYEQYF
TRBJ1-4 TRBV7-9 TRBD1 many TGTGCCAGCAGCACGCGACAGGGGAGGGATGAAAAACTGTTTTTT CASSTRQGRDEKLFF
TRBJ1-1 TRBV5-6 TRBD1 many TGTGCCAGCAGCTTGAGGACAGGGGGGGCTTTCTTT CASSLRTGGAFF
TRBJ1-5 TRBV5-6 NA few TGTGCCAGCCAGGGGAACAATCAGCCCCAGCATTTT CASQGNNQPQHF
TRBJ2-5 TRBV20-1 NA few TGCAGTGCTAGTAGCGAGGGGACCCAGTACTTC CSASSEGTQYF
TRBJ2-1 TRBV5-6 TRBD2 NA TGTGCCAGCAGCTTTATAGCGGGGGTCCAATACAATGAGCAGTTCTTC CASSFIAGVQYNEQFF
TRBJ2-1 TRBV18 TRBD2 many TGTGCCAGCTCACCAGGCCCCCCACTAGCGGGGGGGAATGAGCAGTTCTTC CASSPGPPLAGGNEQFF
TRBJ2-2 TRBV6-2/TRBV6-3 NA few TGTGCCAGCAGTTATGGGCCGTTCCAAGGGGAGCTGTTTTTT CASSYGPFQGELFF
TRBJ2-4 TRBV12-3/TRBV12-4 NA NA TGTGCCAGCAGTTTTGCAAGGACAAGGCATTTAGCCAAAAACATTCAGTACTTC CASSFARTRHLAKNIQYF
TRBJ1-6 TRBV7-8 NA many TGTGCCAGCAGCTTAGTTGTAGGGCCGGGTTCACCCCTCCACTTT CASSLVVGPGSPLHF
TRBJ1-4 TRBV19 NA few TGTGCCAGTAGTAAGGGACAACGCAATGAAAAACTGTTTTTT CASSKGQRNEKLFF
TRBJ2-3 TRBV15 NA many TGTGCCACCAGCAGAGATAGGACAGATACGCAGTATTTT CATSRDRTDTQYF
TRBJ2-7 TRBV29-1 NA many TGCAGCGTTGAATTAGGGGTGAACGAGCAGTACTTC CSVELGVNEQYF
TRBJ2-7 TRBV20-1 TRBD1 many TGCAGTGCTAGAGAAGGGGGCCCTAGGGACGAGCAGTACTTC CSAREGGPRDEQYF
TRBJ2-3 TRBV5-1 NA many TGCGCCAGCAGCTTGAAGGGCGGGGGCCTCACAGATACGCAGTATTTT CASSLKGGGLTDTQYF
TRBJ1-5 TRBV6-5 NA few TGTGTGACAAGGGGAGGTAGCAATCAGCCCCAGCATTTT CVTRGGSNQPQHF
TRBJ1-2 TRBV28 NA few TGTGCCAGCACCATCCTCCGGACAGTTAACTATGGCTACACCTTC CASTILRTVNYGYTF
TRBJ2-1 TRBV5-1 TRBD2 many TGCGCCAGCAGTCTAAGTGGGACTACTTACAATGAGCAGTTCTTC CASSLSGTTYNEQFF
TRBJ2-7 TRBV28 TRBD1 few TGTGCCAGCAGAGTGGGACAGGTGAGCTCCTACGAGCAGTACTTC CASRVGQVSSYEQYF
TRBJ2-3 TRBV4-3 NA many TGCGCCAGCAGCCAGAGGGGCACAGATACGCAGTATTTT CASSQRGTDTQYF
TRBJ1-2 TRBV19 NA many TGTGCCAGTAGCATTACGGATGGCTACACCTTC CASSITDGYTF
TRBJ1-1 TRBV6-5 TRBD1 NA TGTGCCAGCAGTTCCTCGACAGGGCTCAACACTGAAGCTTTCTTT CASSSSTGLNTEAFF
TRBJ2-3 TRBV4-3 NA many TGCGCCAGCAGCTTAGCTTTACCCCTGCGTACGCAGTATTTT CASSLALPLRTQYF
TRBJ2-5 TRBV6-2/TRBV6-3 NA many TGTGCCAGCACCGACCCGGGGTGGGAGACCCAGTACTTC CASTDPGWETQYF
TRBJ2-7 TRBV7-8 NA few TGTGCCAGCAGCTTAGACGGCGGGATCTACGAGCAGTACTTC CASSLDGGIYEQYF
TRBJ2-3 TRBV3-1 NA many TGTGCCAGCAGCCCCCGTCGGACCGGGATCGATACGCAGTATTTT CASSPRRTGIDTQYF
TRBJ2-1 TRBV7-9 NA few TGTGCCAGCAGCCCCCGGGCGAATGACAATGAGCAGTTCTTC CASSPRANDNEQFF
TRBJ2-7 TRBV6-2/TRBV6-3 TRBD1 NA TGTGCCAGCAGTTGGGACAGCTCCTACGAGCAGTACTTC CASSWDSSYEQYF
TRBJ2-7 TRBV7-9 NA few TGTGCCAGCAGCTTGAGGGGTAACTACGAGCAGTACTTC CASSLRGNYEQYF
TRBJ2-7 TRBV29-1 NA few TGCAGCGTTGAAGAAGTTTTAACAGGTAACTCCTACGAGCAGTACTTC CSVEEVLTGNSYEQYF
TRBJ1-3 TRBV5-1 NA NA TGCGCCAGCAGCTTGGGCCAGGCTGGAAACACCATATATTTT CASSLGQAGNTIYF
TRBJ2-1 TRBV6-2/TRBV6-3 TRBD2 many TGTGCCAGCAGTTACTCGATGTCTCTAGCGGGGGGCGATGAGCAGTTCTTC CASSYSMSLAGGDEQFF
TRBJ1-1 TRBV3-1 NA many TGTGCCAGCAGGGGACCCAACCGAGCTGAAGCTTTCTTT CASRGPNRAEAFF
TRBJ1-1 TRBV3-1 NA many TGTGCCAGCAGCCAAGATTTCGTGGGACCTGCTGAAGCTTTCTTT CASSQDFVGPAEAFF
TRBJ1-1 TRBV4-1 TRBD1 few TGCGCCAGCAGCCTCACGGACAGGGGGCATAATGAAGCTTTCTTT CASSLTDRGHNEAFF
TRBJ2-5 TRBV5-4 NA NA TGTGCCAGCAGCTTGGCCCTTTGGGGGGCCCAGGAGACCCAGTACTTC CASSLALWGAQETQYF
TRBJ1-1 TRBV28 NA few TGTGCCAGCAGTGAACCGGGACGGGTGAACACTGAAGCTTTCTTT CASSEPGRVNTEAFF
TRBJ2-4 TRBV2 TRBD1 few TGTGCCATCGGGTCGACCGGGACAGGGGAGTACTTC CAIGSTGTGEYF
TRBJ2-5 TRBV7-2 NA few TGTGCCAGCAGCTTCCCTCAAGGGACCCAGTACTTC CASSFPQGTQYF
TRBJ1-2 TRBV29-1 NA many TGCAGCGTTGAAGACCCCACTGGCTACACCTTC CSVEDPTGYTF
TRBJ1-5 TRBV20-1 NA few TGCAGTGCTAGAGATCCCAATCAGGGAAATCAGCCCCAGCATTTT CSARDPNQGNQPQHF
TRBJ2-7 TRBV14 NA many TGTGCCAGCAGCCACTACTACGAGCAGTACTTC CASSHYYEQYF
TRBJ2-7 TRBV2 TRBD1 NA TGTGCCAGCCGGGGACAGTTGGAACAGTACTTC CASRGQLEQYF
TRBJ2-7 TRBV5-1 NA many TGCGCCAGCAGCTTGAGTGGCAGCTCCTACGAGCAGTACTTC CASSLSGSSYEQYF
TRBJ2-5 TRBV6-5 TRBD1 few TGTGCCAGCAGACGACAGGGGGTTGTAGAGACCCAGTACTTC CASRRQGVVETQYF
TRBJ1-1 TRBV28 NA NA TGTGCCAGCAGTCCATCTGGGGGTCTGGGCACTGAAGCTTTCTTT CASSPSGGLGTEAFF
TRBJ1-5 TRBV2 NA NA TGTGCCAGCAGTGGGCTCAATCAGCCCCAGCATTTT CASSGLNQPQHF
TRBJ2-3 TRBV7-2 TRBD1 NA TGTGCCAGCAGCATAGGGACAGTCCCAGATACGCAGTATTTT CASSIGTVPDTQYF
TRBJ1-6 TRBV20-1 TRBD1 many TGCAGTGCGGTCTCGGGACAGGGTACTTCACCCCTCCACTTT CSAVSGQGTSPLHF
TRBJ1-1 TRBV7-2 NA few TGTGCCAGCAGCTCCCCAGGTCGCACTGAAGCTTTCTTT CASSSPGRTEAFF
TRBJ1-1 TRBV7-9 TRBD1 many TGTGCCAGCAGCCGACGGACAGGGACTGAAGCTTTCTTT CASSRRTGTEAFF
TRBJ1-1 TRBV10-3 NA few TGTGCCATCAGTGAGGGGGGCAGTGAAGCTTTCTTT CAISEGGSEAFF